The subject of this entry is one T cell receptor (beta chain). Its target antigen remains unknown. Base qualities were left out, and no much larger clone turns up one base away. The source of the sample is a study of T-cell memory formation after mild COVID-19 (dated by TCRdb to the early 2020s). Context from the whole study: Most TCR sequence clusters were specific to one of the two donors. In a couple of donors, T-cell clones that expanded and contracted after mild COVID-19 were tracked by sequencing TCRalpha and TCRbeta repertoires over time. The cohort was made up of two young adult volunteers, one female and one male, who were previously healthy.

What the authors observed across the whole study: Only a couple of mild cases were covered by the study, and larger cohorts that include severe cases with pre-infection samples were considered necessary. From day 15 to 85, contracting clones showed balanced CD4/CD8 phenotypes, whereas a second wave of clones that expanded from day 15 to 37 leaned towards CD4+. Whether the second-wave clones peaking on day 37 were SARS-CoV-2 specific was not confirmed. Contracting CD4+ clones were located mainly in the CM and EM memory subsets, whereas CD8+ clones were found to be enriched in EMRA. Some responding clones were found in pre-infection memory, which suggests that pre-existing cross-reactive memory T cells took part in the SARS-CoV-2 response.

The CDR3 spans 13 residues, from the cysteine through the phenylalanine. The sequence is cut down to CDR3 DNA, 39 bases in frame from base 1. V loses 6 bases of germline sequence and J loses 9 bases, and the interval between the two ends is 17 bases. CDR1 is given as SGHTA and CDR2 as FQGNSA, both from the germline V gene. PBMCs were isolated by Ficoll-Paque density gradient centrifugation. The run used an Illumina NovaSeq 6000. TCRalpha and TCRbeta cDNA libraries were built by 5'RACE with constant-segment primers, adding sample barcodes and unique molecular identifiers. RNA was extracted from every sample with Trizol reagent. Amplification of the libraries took two PCR steps, and the second step added a second sample barcode plus Illumina TruSeq adapters. Sequencing of the libraries was done on an Illumina NovaSeq, producing 2 x 150 bp paired-end reads. For the original study's pipeline: Reads were demultiplexed and collapsed into UMI-guided consensus sequences with migec v1.2.7. Using mixcr v2.1.11, the UMI consensuses were aligned to TRA and TRB V and J templates and assembled into clonotypes. A clonotype was counted as expanded or contracted only when both edgeR and NoisET called the clonotype significant, with the noise models trained on biological replicates. For edgeR calls, the thresholds were a false discovery rate-adjusted p below 0.01 and a log2 fold-change of 1. PCA with hierarchical clustering of max-normalized trajectories of the 1000 most abundant clonotypes was used as exploratory dynamics analysis. Each responding clone was given a CD4 or CD8 phenotype based on the CD4+ and CD8+ repertoires, which had been sequenced separately. Using fastp at Q25 and MiXCR, TCRdb reprocessed the public reads and kept productive beta chains. Entries that share a CDR3 protein sequence are merged under the most common genes and DNA. The V and J calls were not made by the authors but by TCRdb's processing. The sample table holds about 150,000 distinct CDR3 sequences, of which roughly 28% were seen once. The ten largest clones add up to around 11% of the sample.

The receptor comes from an adult woman who had mild COVID-19 (a few samples of this study predate the infection). The sample titles of this study are shuffled in the database, so cell type and time point are left out; the donor was told from shared clones. Sequencing was carried out using PBMCs or a T cell subset sorted from them (not recorded which). The chain links TRBV7-2 with TRBJ1-1, with the D gene not clear enough to name. CDR3 sequence: CASSFRRLPQAFF. The nucleotide sequence reads as follows: TGTGCCAGCAGTTTCCGACGTCTTCCTCAAGCTTTCTTT.